This TCR beta chain comes out of a study of patients and donors after allogeneic stem cell transplantation. CDR1 is SGDLS and CDR2 is YYNGEE in the germline V gene. The CDR3 has 14 residues. Trimming left V 2 bases short and J 4 bases short, with 12 bases between. TCRdb called the RT-PCR reads again in MiXCR, with one record for every CDR3 protein. The top ten clones hold roughly 6.4% of a sample with about a million distinct CDR3 sequences, approximately 19% of them seen once. The specimen was blood, either unsorted or a sorted T cell fraction (not recorded which). This receptor was obtained from a human donor who was either an allogeneic HSCT recipient or a stem cell or donor lymphocyte infusion donor (not recorded which). It is not recorded whose cells these are; they may come from a transplant donor. The chain employs TRBV9 and TRBJ1-1; possible D gene TRBD1, 6 bases. The CDR3: CASSVRQVGTEAFF. CDR3 DNA: TGTGCCAGCAGCGTGAGACAGGTTGGCACTGAAGCTTTCTTT.